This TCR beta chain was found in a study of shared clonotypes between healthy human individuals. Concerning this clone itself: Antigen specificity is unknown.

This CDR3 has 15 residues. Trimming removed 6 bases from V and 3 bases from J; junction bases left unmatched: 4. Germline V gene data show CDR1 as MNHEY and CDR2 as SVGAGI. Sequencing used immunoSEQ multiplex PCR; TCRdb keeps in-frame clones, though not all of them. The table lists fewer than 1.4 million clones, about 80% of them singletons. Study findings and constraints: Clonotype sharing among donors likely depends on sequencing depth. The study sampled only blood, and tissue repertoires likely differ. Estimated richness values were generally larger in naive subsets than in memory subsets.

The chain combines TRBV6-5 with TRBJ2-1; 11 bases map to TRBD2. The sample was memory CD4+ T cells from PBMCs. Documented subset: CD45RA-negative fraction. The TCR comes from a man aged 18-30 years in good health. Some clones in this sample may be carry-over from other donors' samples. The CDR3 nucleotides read TGTGCCAGCAGCTCCGGGACTAGCGGCTACAATGAGCAGTTCTTC. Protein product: CASSSGTSGYNEQFF.